This T cell receptor beta chain is drawn from a study of shared clonotypes between healthy human individuals. Study observations and caveats: The low donor count limited represented genetic and exposure-history diversity.

The authors split each subset's genomic DNA evenly across several immunoSEQ plates. Assay used: immunoSEQ multiplex PCR; TCRdb lists only in-frame clones, some missing. The data contain about 520,000 clones, 70% to 85% of them singletons. Of note for this clone: Its target is unknown.

This receptor was identified in a woman in her 40s in good health. Some clones in this sample may be carry-over from other donors' samples. Sequencing was carried out using PBMCs.

In nucleotides, the CDR3 is TGTGCCAGCTCACCCCCTGAGGGTAACTATGGCTACACCTTC. It encodes CASSPPEGNYGYTF. The chain recombines TRBV18 with TRBJ1-2, with D uncertain. V lost 3 bases and J 1 base, leaving 9 bases between the germline ends. CDR1 and CDR2 from the germline V gene are KGHSH and LQKENI. The CDR3 consists of 14 residues.